The 10 T cell receptor beta chains presented below share a single source sample, sequenced in a study of T cell responses to AZD1222 COVID-19 vaccine. Produced via immunoSEQ multiplex PCR; TCRdb's table is partial and in-frame only. The sample has roughly 150,000 clones, approximately 92% seen once. Sequences were derived from peripheral blood, sampled on day 0 of AZD1222 vaccination. Receptor source: an adult in good health.

V is TRBV9 and J is TRBJ2-1; D unclear. Trimming removed 5 bases at V and 10 bases at J, with 10 bases between. Germline assignment: CDR1 SGDLS and CDR2 YYNGEE. The CDR3 is 11 amino acids. The CDR3 bases are TGTGCCAGCAGGGGGATGGGCGAGCAGTTCTTC. Translating gives CASRGMGEQFF.

The V gene is TRBV5-3, the J gene TRBJ2-1; D perhaps matches TRBD2 (7 bases). TRBV5-3 is reported as an ORF; its role is uncertain. CDR3 length equals 20 residues. Trimming took off 4 bases at V and 4 bases at J, with 30 bases between the two ends. As DNA, the CDR3 is TGTGCCAGAAGCAACGTCTTCCGGGACATAGGGACTACTTTTTACAATGAGCAGTTCTTC. Translated, it gives CARSNVFRDIGTTFYNEQFF.

The genes are TRBV27 and TRBJ1-5; no clear D gene. Trimming took off 5 bases at V and 5 bases at J, with 16 bases between the two ends. The CDR3 contains 15 residues. Looked up from germline, CDR1 is MNHEY and CDR2 is SMNVEV (reference sequence). The CDR3 protein is CASSPRGLGDQPQHF. The CDR3 DNA sequence: TGTGCCAGCAGTCCCCGGGGTCTGGGCGATCAGCCCCAGCATTTT.

The J gene is TRBJ1-2, the V gene TRBV7-3; 7 bases agree with TRBD1. Germline V gene sequence: CDR1 SGHTA, CDR2 FQGTGA. This CDR3 contains 15 residues. With 5 bases clipped from V and 2 bases from J, the junction kept 8 bases outside the gene matches. In DNA, the CDR3 is TGTGCCAGCAGCCCAGACAGGGAGGGCAACTATGGCTACACCTTC. Amino acid sequence: CASSPDREGNYGYTF. The entire variable domain, with the rest obtained from reference TRBV7-3 and TRBJ1-2, is as follows: GAGVSQTPSNKVTEKGKYVELRCDPISGHTALYWYRQSLGQGPEFLIYFQGTGAADDSGLPNDRFFAVRPEGSVSTLKIQRTERGDSAVYLCASSPDREGNYGYTFGSGTRLTVV.

The genes are TRBV6-2 or TRBV6-3 and TRBJ1-6; 8 bases map to TRBD1. The CDR3 is made up of 15 amino acids. Trimming took 6 bases from V and 5 from J; bases not matched to a gene: 6. Germline CDR1 and CDR2: MNHEY and SVGEGT. CDR3 sequence: CASSRQDRDNSPLHF. The DNA for the CDR3 is TGTGCCAGCAGCAGACAGGACAGGGATAATTCACCCCTCCACTTT.

The CDR3 DNA is TGCGCCAGCAGCTTAGGGGACAGAACCTACGAGCAGTACTTC. Translating it yields CASSLGDRTYEQYF. The chain combines TRBV5-1 with TRBJ2-7, with 7 bases fitting TRBD1. Germline V gene data show CDR1 as SGHRS and CDR2 as YFSETQ. J lost 2 bases, V lost 2 bases, and 4 bases had no gene match. The CDR3 contains 14 residues.

The genes are TRBV28 and TRBJ1-2, with 8 bases matching TRBD1. V gave up 5 bases and J gave up 4 bases; unmatched junction bases: 6. The CDR3 is 14 residues long. The germline gives CDR1 MDHEN, CDR2 SYDVKM. CDR3 sequence (DNA): TGTGCCAGCAGTGTCCAGGGGGCATTCTATGGCTACACCTTC. Amino acids: CASSVQGAFYGYTF.

This clone was picked up a small number of times. The CDR3 bases are TGTGCCAGCAGCGAAACAGGGTTGTTAACAGATACGCAGTATTTT. Translated, it gives CASSETGLLTDTQYF. The chain links TRBV4-2 to TRBJ2-3; D may be TRBD1 (6 bases). The CDR3 runs to 15 residues. The V end lost 5 bases, the J end lost 3 bases, and 15 bases lay between the germline ends. Germline CDR1 reads LGHNA; CDR2 reads YNFKEQ.

The rearrangement joins TRBV13 to TRBJ2-5; TRBD2 might be the D (5 bases). Germline CDR1 and CDR2: PRHDT and FYEKMQ (reference sequence). The V end lost 5 bases, the J end lost 5 bases, and 12 bases lay between the germline ends. The CDR3 covers 13 residues. CDR3 protein: CASSPPGWETQYF. For the CDR3, the DNA is TGTGCCAGCAGCCCCCCGGGGTGGGAGACCCAGTACTTC.

This chain links TRBV18 with TRBJ1-1; TRBD1 is a possible D gene (5 bases). Trimming removed 3 bases at V and 0 bases at J, with 8 bases between. Germline V CDR1 and CDR2: KGHSH, LQKENI. The CDR3 totals 14 residues. The CDR3 region is CASSPPGLNTEAFF. In DNA, the CDR3 is TGTGCCAGCTCACCGCCAGGGCTGAACACTGAAGCTTTCTTT.